A single sample gave rise to the 8 T cell receptor beta chains below, sequenced in a study of blood T cell repertoires in COVID-19. The protocol was immunoSEQ multiplex PCR, while the TCRdb copy is restricted to in-frame clones and leaves out a portion. The sample shows approximately 250,000 clones, approximately 80% of them seen only once. The sequenced sample consisted of peripheral blood. The receptors derive from a woman aged 60 to 75 with active or convalescent COVID-19.

The chain combines TRBV9 with TRBJ2-7, with TRBD1 matching over 10 bases. V lost 2 bases to trimming and J lost 2 bases; unmatched junction nucleotides: 7. The germline V gene has CDR1 SGDLS and CDR2 YYNGEE. The CDR3 has 16 amino acids. This CDR3 is CASSVFGTGAPYEQYF. In nucleotides, the CDR3 is TGTGCCAGCAGCGTCTTCGGGACAGGGGCCCCCTACGAGCAGTACTTC. Variable domain in full (rest from reference TRBV9 and TRBJ2-7): DSGVTQTPKHLITATGQRVTLRCSPRSGDLSVYWYQQSLDQGLQFLIQYYNGEERAKGNILERFSAQQFPDLHSELNLSSLELGDSALYFCASSVFGTGAPYEQYFGPGTRLTVT.

The V gene is TRBV7-9, the J gene TRBJ2-1; 7 bases align to TRBD2. The CDR3 runs 14 residues. J lost 6 bases, V lost 6 bases, and 8 bases had no gene match. Per the germline V gene, CDR1 is SEHNR and CDR2 is FQNEAQ (reference sequence). The CDR3 here is CASRRGGPGNEQFF. Written as DNA, the CDR3 is TGTGCCAGCAGACGGGGAGGGCCGGGCAATGAGCAGTTCTTC. Together with reference TRBV7-9 and TRBJ2-1, the CDR3 gives the full variable domain: DTGVSQNPRHKITKRGQNVTFRCDPISEHNRLYWYRQTLGQGPEFLTYFQNEAQLEKSRLLSDRFSAERPKGSFSTLEIQRTEQGDSAMYLCASRRGGPGNEQFFGPGTRLTVL.

This clone was picked up a small number of times. J is TRBJ1-4 and V is TRBV2, with D possibly matching TRBD1 (6 bases). Germline V gene sequence: CDR1 SNHLY, CDR2 FYNNEI. The V gene lost 6 bases and the J gene lost 7 bases, with 12 bases spanning the gap. This CDR3 is 13 amino acids long. This chain's CDR3 is CASRVQQGEKLFF. The CDR3 DNA follows: TGTGCCAGCAGGGTACAACAGGGTGAAAAACTGTTTTTT.

This clone was counted once. The rearrangement links TRBV10-3 to TRBJ2-2; tentative D call: TRBD2 (6 bases). This CDR3 is 14 amino acids long. V was pared by 4 bases and J by 3 bases, with 9 bases between. Germline assignment: CDR1 ENHRY and CDR2 SYGVKD. The CDR3 DNA sequence: TGTGCCATCAGTGTCGGAGGGGACACCGGGGAGCTGTTTTTT. Residues: CAISVGGDTGELFF.

The CDR3 sequence: CASGFTPGQGADTQYF. The CDR3 DNA sequence: TGTGCTAGTGGTTTTACCCCTGGACAGGGGGCAGATACGCAGTATTTT. The chain uses TRBV12-5 and TRBJ2-3; 10 bases are shared with TRBD1. The germline CDR1 and CDR2 sequences are LGHNT and FRNRAP. With 3 bases clipped from V and 4 bases from J, the junction kept 7 bases outside the gene matches. CDR3 length: 16 amino acids.

A single count supports this clone. This rearrangement joins TRBV5-1 to TRBJ1-4, with 8 bases fitting TRBD1. The CDR3 runs 18 residues. Germline trimming cut 4 bases from V and 0 bases from J; bases unmatched to any gene: 11. CDR1 is SGHRS and CDR2 is YFSETQ in the germline V gene. CDR3 nucleotides: TGCGCCAGCAGCCCCGGACAGGGAACCCCAACAACTAATGAAAAACTGTTTTTT. This codes for CASSPGQGTPTTNEKLFF.

J is TRBJ1-1 and V is TRBV3-1 (or the pseudogene TRBV3-2); 7 nucleotides agree with TRBD1. After removal of 4 bases from V and 1 base from J, the junction contained 6 bases not matched to a gene. CDR3 size: 15 residues. Per germline, CDR1 LGHDT and CDR2 YNNKEL (reference sequence). The CDR3 here is CASSPTGVGNTEAFF. The DNA of the CDR3 is TGTGCCAGCAGCCCAACAGGGGTGGGGAACACTGAAGCTTTCTTT.

The chain has TRBV7-9 and TRBJ1-6; no definite D call. There are 14 residues in the CDR3. The germline gives CDR1 SEHNR, CDR2 FQNEAQ (reference sequence). Trimming removed 5 bases at V and 9 bases at J, with 14 bases between. CDR3 nucleotide sequence: TGTGCCAGCAGCGAAAGAGAGGGAGTTTCACCCCTCCACTTT. Its protein product is CASSEREGVSPLHF.